This T cell receptor (beta chain) was sequenced in a study of OX40 agonist ivuxolimab in advanced cancers. Study context: Dose-escalation cases comprised hepatocellular carcinoma, melanoma, renal cell or head and neck cancer.

Deletions cut 0 bases from V and 0 bases from J, with 16 bases between. The CDR3 runs to 18 residues. Germline V gene lookup returns CDR1 SGHVS and CDR2 FQNEAQ. Generated by immunoSEQ multiplex PCR, the TCRdb table keeps only in-frame clones and is missing some. The table records tens of thousands of clones, about 86% of them present only once. General study points: Also present in some nonresponders was a low level of normalized T-cell clonal expansion.

On this clone itself: As yet, its antigen is unknown.

The source material was CD4+ or CD8+ T cells sorted from blood, sampled in a trial of the OX40 agonist ivuxolimab. This TCR was sampled from an adult with an advanced solid tumor such as melanoma, head and neck, liver or kidney cancer. The chain is built from TRBV7-8 and TRBJ2-3, with D perhaps TRBD2 (5 bases). CDR3: CASSLALGLSGSTDTQYF. The CDR3, as DNA: TGTGCCAGCAGCTTAGCTCTAGGGCTAAGCGGTAGCACAGATACGCAGTATTTT.